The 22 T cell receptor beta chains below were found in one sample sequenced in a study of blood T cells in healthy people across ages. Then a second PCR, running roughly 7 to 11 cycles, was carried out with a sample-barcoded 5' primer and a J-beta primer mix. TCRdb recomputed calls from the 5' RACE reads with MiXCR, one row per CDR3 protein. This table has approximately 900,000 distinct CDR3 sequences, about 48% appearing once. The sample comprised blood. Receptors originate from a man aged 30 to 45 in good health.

The CDR3 loop is CASIPATELSYEQYF. CDR3 nucleotide sequence: TGTGCCAGCATTCCTGCGACGGAGCTGTCCTACGAGCAGTACTTC. The V call is TRBV28, the J call TRBJ2-7; D uncertain. Germline CDR1 reads MDHEN; CDR2 reads SYDVKM. The CDR3 is made up of 15 amino acids. Trimming took 7 bases from V and 1 from J, leaving 17 bases between them.

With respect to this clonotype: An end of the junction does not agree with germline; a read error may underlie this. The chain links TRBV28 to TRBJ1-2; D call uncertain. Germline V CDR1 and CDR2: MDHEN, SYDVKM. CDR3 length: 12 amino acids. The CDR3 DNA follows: TGTGCCGGCAGTTTGTTAGGTGTCGGCTACACCTTC. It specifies CAGSLLGVGYTF.

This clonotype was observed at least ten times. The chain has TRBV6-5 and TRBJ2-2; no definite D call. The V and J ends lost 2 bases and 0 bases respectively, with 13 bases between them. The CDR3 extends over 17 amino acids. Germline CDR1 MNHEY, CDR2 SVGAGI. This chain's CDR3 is CASSYKAVRANTGELFF. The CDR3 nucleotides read TGTGCCAGCAGTTACAAGGCCGTTCGGGCGAACACCGGGGAGCTGTTTTTT.

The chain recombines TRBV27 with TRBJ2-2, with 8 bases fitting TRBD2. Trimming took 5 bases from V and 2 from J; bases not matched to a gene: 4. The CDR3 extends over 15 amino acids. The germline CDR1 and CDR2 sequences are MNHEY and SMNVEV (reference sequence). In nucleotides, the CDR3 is TGTGCCAGCAGTGGGGGACTAGTTAACACCGGGGAGCTGTTTTTT. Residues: CASSGGLVNTGELFF.

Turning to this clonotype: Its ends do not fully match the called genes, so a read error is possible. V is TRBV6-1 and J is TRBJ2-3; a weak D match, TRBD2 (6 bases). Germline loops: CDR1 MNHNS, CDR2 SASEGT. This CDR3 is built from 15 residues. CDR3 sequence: CASSEIGGTTDAQYF. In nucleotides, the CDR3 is TGTGCCAGCAGTGAGATTGGGGGGACCACAGATGCGCAGTATTTT.

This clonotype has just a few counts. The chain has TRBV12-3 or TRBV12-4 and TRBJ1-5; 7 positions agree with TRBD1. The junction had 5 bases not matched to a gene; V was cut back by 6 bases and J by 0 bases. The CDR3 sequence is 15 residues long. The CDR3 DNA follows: TGTGCCAGCAGCTTGGGACAGAATAGCAATCAGCCCCAGCATTTT. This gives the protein CASSLGQNSNQPQHF.

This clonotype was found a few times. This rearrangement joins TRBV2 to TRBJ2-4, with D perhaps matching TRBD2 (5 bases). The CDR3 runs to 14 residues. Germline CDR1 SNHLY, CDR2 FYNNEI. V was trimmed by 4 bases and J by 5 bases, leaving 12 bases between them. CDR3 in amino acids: CASSAPSPQNIQYF. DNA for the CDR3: TGTGCCAGCAGTGCGCCTAGCCCCCAAAACATTCAGTACTTC.

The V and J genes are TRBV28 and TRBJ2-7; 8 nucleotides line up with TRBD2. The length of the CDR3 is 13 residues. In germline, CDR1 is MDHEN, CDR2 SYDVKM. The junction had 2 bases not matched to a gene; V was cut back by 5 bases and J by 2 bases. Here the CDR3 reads CASSRSGAYEQYF. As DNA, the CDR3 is TGTGCCAGCAGTCGTAGCGGGGCCTACGAGCAGTACTTC.

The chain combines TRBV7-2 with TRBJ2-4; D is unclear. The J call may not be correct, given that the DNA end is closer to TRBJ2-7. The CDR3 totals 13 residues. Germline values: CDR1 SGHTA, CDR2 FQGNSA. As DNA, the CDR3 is TGTGCCAGCAGCTTTGGAGATTACTACGAGCAGTACTTC. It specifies CASSFGDYYEQYF.

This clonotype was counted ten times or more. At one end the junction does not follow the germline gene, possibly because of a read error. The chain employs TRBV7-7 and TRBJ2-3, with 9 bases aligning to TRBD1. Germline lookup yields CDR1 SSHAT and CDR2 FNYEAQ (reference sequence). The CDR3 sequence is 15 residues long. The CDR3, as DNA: TGTGCTAGCAGCTTAGGGACAGGGTTCACAGATACGCAGTATTTT. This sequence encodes CASSLGTGFTDTQYF.

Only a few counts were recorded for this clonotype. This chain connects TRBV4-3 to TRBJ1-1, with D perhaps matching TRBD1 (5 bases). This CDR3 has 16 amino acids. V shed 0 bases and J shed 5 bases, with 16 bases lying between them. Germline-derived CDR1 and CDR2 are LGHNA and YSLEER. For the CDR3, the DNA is TGCGCCAGCAGCCAAGAAGGCAGGGCCTTGATAACTGAAGCTTTCTTT. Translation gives CASSQEGRALITEAFF.

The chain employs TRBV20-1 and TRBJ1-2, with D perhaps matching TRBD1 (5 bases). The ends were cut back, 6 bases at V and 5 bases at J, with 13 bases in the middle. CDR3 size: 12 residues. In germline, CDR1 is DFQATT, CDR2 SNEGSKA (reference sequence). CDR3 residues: CSATTETYGYTF. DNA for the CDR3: TGCAGTGCCACGACAGAGACTTATGGCTACACCTTC.

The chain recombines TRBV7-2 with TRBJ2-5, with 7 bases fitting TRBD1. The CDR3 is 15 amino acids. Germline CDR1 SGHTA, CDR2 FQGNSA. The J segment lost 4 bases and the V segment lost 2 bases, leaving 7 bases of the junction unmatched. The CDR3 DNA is TGTGCCAGCAGCTTACAACAGGGGTTGGGAGAGACCCAGTACTTC. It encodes CASSLQQGLGETQYF.

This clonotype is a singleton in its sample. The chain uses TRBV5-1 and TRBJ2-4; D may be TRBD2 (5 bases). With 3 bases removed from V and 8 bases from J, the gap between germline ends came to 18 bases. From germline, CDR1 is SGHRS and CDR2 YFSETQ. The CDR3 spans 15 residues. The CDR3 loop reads CASSSTSGRGHIQYF. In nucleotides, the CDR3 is TGCGCCAGCAGCTCGACCTCCGGACGGGGTCACATTCAGTACTTC. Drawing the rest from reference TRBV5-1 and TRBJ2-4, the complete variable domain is KAGVTQTPRYLIKTRGQQVTLSCSPISGHRSVSWYQQTPGQGLQFLFEYFSETQRNKGNFPGRFSGRQFSNSRSEMNVSTLELGDSALYLCASSSTSGRGHIQYFGAGTRLSVL.

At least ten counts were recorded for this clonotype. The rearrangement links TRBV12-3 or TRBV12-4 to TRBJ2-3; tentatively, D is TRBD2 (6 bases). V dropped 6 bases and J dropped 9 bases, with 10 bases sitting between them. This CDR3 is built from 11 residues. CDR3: CASSASATQYF. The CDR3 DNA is TGTGCCAGCAGCGCTAGCGCGACGCAGTATTTT.

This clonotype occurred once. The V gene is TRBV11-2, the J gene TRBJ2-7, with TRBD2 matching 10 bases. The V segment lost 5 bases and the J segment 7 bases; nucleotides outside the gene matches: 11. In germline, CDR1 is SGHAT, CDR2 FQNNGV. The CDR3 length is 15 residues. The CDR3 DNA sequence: TGTGCCAGCAGCCCAACTAGCGGGGCCTTCAATGAGCAGTACTTC. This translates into CASSPTSGAFNEQYF.

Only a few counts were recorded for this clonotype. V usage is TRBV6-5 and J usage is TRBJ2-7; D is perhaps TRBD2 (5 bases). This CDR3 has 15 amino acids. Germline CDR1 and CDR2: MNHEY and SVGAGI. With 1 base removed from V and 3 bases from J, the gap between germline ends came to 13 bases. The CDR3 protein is CASSYLAGGGYEQYF. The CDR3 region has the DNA TGTGCCAGCAGTTACTTGGCAGGCGGAGGCTACGAGCAGTACTTC.

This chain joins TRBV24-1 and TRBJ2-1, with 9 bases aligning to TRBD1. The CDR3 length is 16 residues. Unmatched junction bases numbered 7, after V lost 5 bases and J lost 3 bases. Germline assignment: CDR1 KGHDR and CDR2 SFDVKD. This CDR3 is CATSGTDRGNYNEQFF. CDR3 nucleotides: TGTGCCACCAGTGGAACCGACAGGGGGAACTACAATGAGCAGTTCTTC.

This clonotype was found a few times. The CDR3 coding sequence is TGTGCCAGCAGCTTAGGGGTTCAGGGGAGGTCTTACGAGCAGTACTTC. This encodes CASSLGVQGRSYEQYF. The chain recombines TRBV7-9 with TRBJ2-7; D assignment may be TRBD1 or TRBD2 (6 bases each). With 1 base removed from V and 4 bases from J, the gap between germline ends came to 17 bases. There are 16 residues in the CDR3. Germline V gene lookup returns CDR1 SEHNR and CDR2 FQNEAQ (reference sequence). The whole variable domain, filled in from reference TRBV7-9 and TRBJ2-7, reads DTGVSQNPRHKITKRGQNVTFRCDPISEHNRLYWYRQTLGQGPEFLTYFQNEAQLEKSRLLSDRFSAERPKGSFSTLEIQRTEQGDSAMYLCASSLGVQGRSYEQYFGPGTRLTVT.

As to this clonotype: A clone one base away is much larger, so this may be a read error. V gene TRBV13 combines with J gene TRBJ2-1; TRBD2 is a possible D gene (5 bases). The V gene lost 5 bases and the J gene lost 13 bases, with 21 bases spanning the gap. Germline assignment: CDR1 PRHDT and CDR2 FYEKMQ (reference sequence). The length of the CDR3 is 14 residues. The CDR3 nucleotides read TGTGCCAGCAGCCGACGAGCGGCTCGAGAGACCCAGTTCTTC. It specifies CASSRRAARETQFF. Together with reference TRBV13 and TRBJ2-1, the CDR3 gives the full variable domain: AAGVIQSPRHLIKEKRETATLKCYPIPRHDTVYWYQQGPGQDPQFLISFYEKMQSDKGSIPDRFSAQQFSDYHSELNMSSLELGDSALYFCASSRRAARETQFFGPGTRLTVL.

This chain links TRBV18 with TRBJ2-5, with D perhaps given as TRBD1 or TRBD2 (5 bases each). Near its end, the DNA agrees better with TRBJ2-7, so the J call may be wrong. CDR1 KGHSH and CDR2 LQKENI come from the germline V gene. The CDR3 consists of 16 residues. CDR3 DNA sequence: TGTGCCAGCTCAGGGCTGGGGGTTTCGGAGAAGTACGAGCAGTACTTC. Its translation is CASSGLGVSEKYEQYF.

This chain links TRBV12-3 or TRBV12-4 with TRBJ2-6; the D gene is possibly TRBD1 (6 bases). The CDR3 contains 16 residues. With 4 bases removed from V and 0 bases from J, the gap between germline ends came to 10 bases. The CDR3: CASSWTARSGANVLTF. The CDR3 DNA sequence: TGTGCCAGCAGTTGGACAGCCCGCTCTGGGGCCAACGTCCTGACTTTC.